Below, 18 T cell receptor beta chains from the same sample are listed, as sequenced in a study of identical twins. TCRdb redid the calling of the 5' RACE reads with MiXCR, one entry per CDR3 protein. Of under 400,000 distinct CDR3 sequences listed, 9% are singletons. The sequenced material came from naive T cells sorted from blood. These receptors all come from a woman in her forties or fifties in good health.

This chain joins TRBV3-1 and TRBJ1-1, with D unresolved. CDR1 is LGHDT and CDR2 is YNNKEL in the germline V gene (reference sequence). The CDR3 has 13 amino acids. V lost 1 base and J 6 bases, leaving 9 bases between the germline ends. The CDR3 loop is CASSQAGRPEAFF. Written as DNA, the CDR3 is TGTGCCAGCAGCCAAGCTGGGAGGCCTGAAGCTTTCTTT. Full variable domain (outside the CDR3, taken from reference TRBV3-1 and TRBJ1-1): DTAVSQTPKYLVTQMGNDKSIKCEQNLGHDTMYWYKQDSKKFLKIMFSYNNKELIINETVPNRFSPKSPDKAHLNLHINSLELGDSAVYFCASSQAGRPEAFFGQGTRLTVV.

The chain couples TRBV20-1 to TRBJ2-1; 10 positions match TRBD2. With V trimmed by 3 bases and J by 9 bases, 17 bases remained unmatched. Germline lookup yields CDR1 DFQATT and CDR2 SNEGSKA (reference sequence). The CDR3 runs 17 residues. CDR3 residues: CSARRPGASGSSGEQFF. The CDR3 coding sequence is TGCAGTGCTAGGCGCCCCGGGGCTAGCGGGAGTAGCGGTGAGCAGTTCTTC.

This clonotype was seen a few times. This rearrangement joins TRBV7-9 to TRBJ2-1; 13 nucleotides match TRBD2. Germline V gives CDR1 SEHNR, CDR2 FQNEAQ (reference sequence). The V segment lost 0 bases and the J segment 5 bases; nucleotides outside the gene matches: 4. This CDR3 is built from 17 residues. The CDR3 DNA reads TGTGCCAGCAGCTTAGCACTAGCGGGAGGGCGCAACAATGAGCAGTTCTTC. As protein: CASSLALAGGRNNEQFF.

This clonotype has just a few counts. The chain combines TRBV6-5 with TRBJ1-6; possibly TRBD1 for D (5 bases). The length of the CDR3 is 14 residues. Germline-derived CDR1 and CDR2 are MNHEY and SVGAGI. V was pared by 3 bases and J by 13 bases, with 16 bases between. The CDR3 protein is CASSYGATGIPLHF. CDR3 nucleotides: TGTGCCAGCAGTTATGGGGCCACCGGGATTCCCCTCCACTTT.

This clonotype was observed many times. The chain employs TRBV5-1 and TRBJ2-1; 8 bases line up with TRBD2. Germline-derived CDR1 and CDR2 are SGHRS and YFSETQ. V lost 4 bases, J lost 7 bases, and 7 bases stayed unmatched. CDR3 length equals 14 residues. Here the CDR3 reads CASSTGTSPNEQFF. The CDR3 region has the DNA TGCGCCAGCAGCACCGGGACTAGTCCAAATGAGCAGTTCTTC.

The table lists this clonotype with many counts. The CDR3 DNA follows: TGTGCCAGCAGTTACTCGGGGCGGAATACGCAGTATTTT. It encodes CASSYSGRNTQYF. The V gene is TRBV6-5, the J gene TRBJ2-3; maybe TRBD1 (5 bases). This CDR3 region has 13 residues. CDR1 and CDR2 (germline): MNHEY, SVGAGI. V lost 0 bases, J lost 7 bases, and 8 bases lay in between.

A few counts support this clonotype. The chain employs TRBV7-8 and TRBJ2-1; D could derive from TRBD1 or TRBD2 (5 bases each). Germline V CDR1 and CDR2: SGHVS, FQNEAQ. V lost 5 bases to trimming and J lost 0 bases, with 17 bases between them. The CDR3 is 17 amino acids. The CDR3 coding sequence is TGTGCCAGCAGCCCCTTGATGGGACGGAACTCCTACAATGAGCAGTTCTTC. Translation: CASSPLMGRNSYNEQFF.

This clonotype showed up just a few times. The rearrangement joins TRBV29-1 to TRBJ2-1; 9 bases line up with TRBD2. The CDR3 loop spans 13 amino acids. Germline CDR1 reads SQVTM; CDR2 reads ANQGSEA. The J segment lost 2 bases and the V segment lost 4 bases, leaving 0 bases of the junction unmatched. Written as DNA, the CDR3 is TGCAGCGTTGGGACTAGCGCCTACAATGAGCAGTTCTTC. It is translated as CSVGTSAYNEQFF.

This clonotype was seen repeatedly, ten times or more. The chain has TRBV15 and TRBJ1-2; no clear D gene. Trimming removed 4 bases from V and 1 base from J, with 7 bases in between. The CDR3 spans 13 residues. Germline loops: CDR1 LNHNV, CDR2 YYDKDF (reference sequence). The CDR3 DNA is TGTGCCACCAGCATGGATGGTAACTATGGCTACACCTTC. Protein product: CATSMDGNYGYTF.

This clonotype was counted between two and nine times. The chain carries TRBV2 and TRBJ1-2; unclear D gene. Germline V gives CDR1 SNHLY, CDR2 FYNNEI. CDR3 size: 12 residues. Trimming removed 6 bases at V and 3 bases at J, with 8 bases between. The CDR3 loop reads CASRQRDYGYTF. The CDR3 nucleotides are TGTGCCAGCAGGCAAAGGGACTATGGCTACACCTTC. The full variable domain, its missing parts supplied by reference TRBV2 and TRBJ1-2, is EPEVTQTPSHQVTQMGQEVILRCVPISNHLYFYWYRQILGQKVEFLVSFYNNEISEKSEIFDDQFSVERPDGSNFTLKIRSTKLEDSAMYFCASRQRDYGYTFGSGTRLTVV.

Concerning this clonotype: Germline is not matched at one junction end, which may reflect a read error. This chain links TRBV12-3 or TRBV12-4 with TRBJ1-3, with D possibly TRBD1 on 6 matching bases. This CDR3 comprises 15 residues. In nucleotides, the CDR3 is TGTGCCAGCAGTTTAGCGGCGGGGGCTGGACACACCATATATTTT. It encodes CASSLAAGAGHTIYF.

The chain couples TRBV29-1 to TRBJ2-7, with TRBD1 matching over 8 bases. The CDR3 is 14 residues long. J was trimmed by 4 bases and V by 3 bases; bases with no gene match: 8. CDR1 and CDR2 from the germline V gene are SQVTM and ANQGSEA. CDR3 amino acids: CSVEAGGIGYEQYF. In DNA form, the CDR3 reads TGCAGCGTTGAGGCAGGGGGCATCGGGTACGAGCAGTACTTC.

The CDR3 region is CASSVVAGAFF. CDR3 sequence (DNA): TGTGCCAGCAGCGTAGTAGCAGGAGCTTTCTTT. V usage is TRBV9 and J usage is TRBJ1-1; D unresolved. The CDR3 extends over 11 amino acids. Trimming removed 0 bases at V and 10 bases at J, with 7 bases between. In germline, CDR1 is SGDLS, CDR2 YYNGEE.

The CDR3 protein is CASSYWGEQFF. CDR3 nucleotide sequence: TGTGCCAGCAGTTATTGGGGTGAGCAGTTCTTC. The chain has TRBV6-5 and TRBJ2-1, with D unclear. The ends were cut back, 3 bases at V and 9 bases at J, with 6 bases in the middle. The germline gives CDR1 MNHEY, CDR2 SVGAGI. This CDR3 region has 11 residues.

The rearrangement uses TRBV5-1 and TRBJ2-7; D gene unclear. In germline, CDR1 is SGHRS, CDR2 YFSETQ. The V gene lost 7 bases and the J gene lost 3 bases, with 17 bases spanning the gap. The CDR3 length is 14 residues. The CDR3 protein is CASLPKRPLYEQYV. The CDR3 coding sequence is TGCGCCAGCCTGCCCAAGAGGCCTCTCTACGAGCAGTACGTC.

This clonotype was recorded at least ten times. The rearrangement links TRBV5-1 to TRBJ2-1, with TRBD1 matching over 7 bases. The CDR3 spans 20 residues. Trimming took 0 bases from V and 3 from J; bases not matched to a gene: 18. Germline CDR1 and CDR2: SGHRS and YFSETQ. The CDR3 DNA sequence: TGCGCCAGCAGCTTGGGGGCAGGGCAATCTGCACAGGGGCGCTACAATGAGCAGTTCTTC. As protein: CASSLGAGQSAQGRYNEQFF.

This clonotype was counted between two and nine times. The chain carries TRBV20-1 and TRBJ1-2; TRBD1 agrees at 8 bases. The germline V gene encodes CDR1 DFQATT and CDR2 SNEGSKA (reference sequence). The CDR3 length is 15 residues. The V segment lost 1 base and the J segment 4 bases; nucleotides outside the gene matches: 8. The CDR3 region is CSARGGGQDFYGYTF. CDR3 sequence (DNA): TGCAGTGCTAGAGGGGGGGGACAGGACTTCTATGGCTACACCTTC.

This clonotype showed up just a few times. This rearrangement joins TRBV3-1 to TRBJ1-2, with 7 nucleotides matching TRBD1. This CDR3 contains 15 residues. CDR1 is LGHDT, CDR2 YNNKEL, per germline (reference sequence). V lost 0 bases and J lost 8; bases outside the gene matches: 9. CDR3 residues: CASSQDPRGRGGYTF. DNA of the CDR3: TGTGCCAGCAGCCAAGATCCAAGGGGGCGCGGGGGCTACACCTTC.